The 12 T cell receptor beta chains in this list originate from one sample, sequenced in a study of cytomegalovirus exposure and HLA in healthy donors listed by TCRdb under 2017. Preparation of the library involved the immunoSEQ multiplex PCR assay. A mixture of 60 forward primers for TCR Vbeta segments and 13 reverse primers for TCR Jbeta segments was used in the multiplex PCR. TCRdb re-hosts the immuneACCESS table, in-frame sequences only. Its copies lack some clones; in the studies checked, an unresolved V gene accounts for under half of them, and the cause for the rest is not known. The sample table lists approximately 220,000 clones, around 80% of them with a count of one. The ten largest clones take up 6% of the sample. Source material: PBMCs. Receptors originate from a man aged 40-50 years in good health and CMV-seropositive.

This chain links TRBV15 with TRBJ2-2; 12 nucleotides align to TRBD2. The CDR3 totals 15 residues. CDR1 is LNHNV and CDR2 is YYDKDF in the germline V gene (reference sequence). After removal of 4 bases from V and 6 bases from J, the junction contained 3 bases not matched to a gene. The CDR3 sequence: CATSTSGRASGELFF. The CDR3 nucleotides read TGTGCCACCAGCACTAGCGGGAGGGCCTCCGGGGAGCTGTTTTTT.

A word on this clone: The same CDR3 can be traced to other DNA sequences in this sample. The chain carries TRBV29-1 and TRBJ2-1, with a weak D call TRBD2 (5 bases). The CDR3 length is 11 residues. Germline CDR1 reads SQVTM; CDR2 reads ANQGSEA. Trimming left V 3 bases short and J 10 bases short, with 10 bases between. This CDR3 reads CSVDRTGEQFF. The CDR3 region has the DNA TGCAGCGTTGATCGGACGGGGGAGCAGTTCTTC.

The CDR3, as DNA: TGTGCCAGCAGTGAAGGGCTAGCGGGCCCCGTTAGCACAGATACGCAGTATTTT. Its translation is CASSEGLAGPVSTDTQYF. V usage is TRBV25-1 and J usage is TRBJ2-3; TRBD2 agrees at 8 bases. The CDR3 is made up of 18 amino acids. The J segment lost 0 bases and the V segment lost 2 bases, leaving 10 bases of the junction unmatched. CDR1 and CDR2 (germline): MGHDK, SYGVNS.

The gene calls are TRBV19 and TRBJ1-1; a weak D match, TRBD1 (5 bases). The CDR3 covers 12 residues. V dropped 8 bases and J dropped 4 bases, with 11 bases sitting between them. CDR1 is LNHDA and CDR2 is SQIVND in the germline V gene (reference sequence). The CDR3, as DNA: TGTGCCAGTCTATGGGGCAGCACTGAAGCTTTCTTT. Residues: CASLWGSTEAFF. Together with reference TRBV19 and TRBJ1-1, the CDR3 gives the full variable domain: DGGITQSPKYLFRKEGQNVTLSCEQNLNHDAMYWYRQDPGQGLRLIYYSQIVNDFQKGDIAEGYSVSREKKESFPLTVTSAQKNPTAFYLCASLWGSTEAFFGQGTRLTVV.

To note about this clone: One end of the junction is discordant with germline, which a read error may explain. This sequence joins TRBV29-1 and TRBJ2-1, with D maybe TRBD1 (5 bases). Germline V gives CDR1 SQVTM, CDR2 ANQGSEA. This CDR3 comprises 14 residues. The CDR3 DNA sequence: TGCAGCGTTGTCGAACAGGAAAACTACAATGAGCAGCTCTTC. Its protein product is CSVVEQENYNEQLF.

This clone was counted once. The chain's CDR3 is CASTLGGVDTQYF. In nucleotides, the CDR3 is TGTGCCAGCACCCTAGGGGGGGTCGATACGCAGTATTTT. This sequence joins TRBV11-2 and TRBJ2-3; tentatively, D is TRBD2 (7 bases). The V gene lost 7 bases and the J gene lost 6 bases, with 14 bases spanning the gap. This CDR3 has 13 amino acids. CDR1 SGHAT and CDR2 FQNNGV come from the germline V gene.

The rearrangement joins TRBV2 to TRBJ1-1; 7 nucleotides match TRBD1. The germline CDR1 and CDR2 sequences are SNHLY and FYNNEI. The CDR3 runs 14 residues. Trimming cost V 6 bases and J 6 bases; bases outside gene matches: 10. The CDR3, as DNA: TGTGCCAGCAGAATGACAGGGCGGTCTTCTGAAGCTTTCTTT. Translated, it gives CASRMTGRSSEAFF. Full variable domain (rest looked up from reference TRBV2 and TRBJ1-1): EPEVTQTPSHQVTQMGQEVILRCVPISNHLYFYWYRQILGQKVEFLVSFYNNEISEKSEIFDDQFSVERPDGSNFTLKIRSTKLEDSAMYFCASRMTGRSSEAFFGQGTRLTVV.

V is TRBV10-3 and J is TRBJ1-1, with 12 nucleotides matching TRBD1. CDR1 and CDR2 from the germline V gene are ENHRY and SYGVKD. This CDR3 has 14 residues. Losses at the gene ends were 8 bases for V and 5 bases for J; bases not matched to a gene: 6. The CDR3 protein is CAIGDRGQVTEAFF. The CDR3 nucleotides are TGTGCCATCGGGGACAGGGGGCAGGTAACTGAAGCTTTCTTT.

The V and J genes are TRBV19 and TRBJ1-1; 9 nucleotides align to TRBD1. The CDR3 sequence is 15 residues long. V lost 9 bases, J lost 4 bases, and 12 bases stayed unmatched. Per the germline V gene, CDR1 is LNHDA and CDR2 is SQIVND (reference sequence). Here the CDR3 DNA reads TGTGCCAGCCAAAACAGGGGGCGAGGTGGCACTGAAGCTTTCTTT. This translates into CASQNRGRGGTEAFF.

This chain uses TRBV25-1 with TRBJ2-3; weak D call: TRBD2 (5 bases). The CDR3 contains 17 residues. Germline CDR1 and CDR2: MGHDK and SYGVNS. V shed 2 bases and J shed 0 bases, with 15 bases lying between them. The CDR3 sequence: CASSEEEVARSTDTQYF. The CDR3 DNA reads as TGTGCCAGCAGTGAAGAGGAGGTGGCCCGGAGCACAGATACGCAGTATTTT.

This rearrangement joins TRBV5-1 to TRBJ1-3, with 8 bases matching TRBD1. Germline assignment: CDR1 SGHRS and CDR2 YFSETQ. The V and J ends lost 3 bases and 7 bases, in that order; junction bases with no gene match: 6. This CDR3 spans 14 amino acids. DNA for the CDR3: TGCGCCAGCAGCTCAACAGGGGGATGGAACACCATATATTTT. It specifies CASSSTGGWNTIYF. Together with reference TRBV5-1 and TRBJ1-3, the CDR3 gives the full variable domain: KAGVTQTPRYLIKTRGQQVTLSCSPISGHRSVSWYQQTPGQGLQFLFEYFSETQRNKGNFPGRFSGRQFSNSRSEMNVSTLELGDSALYLCASSSTGGWNTIYFGEGSWLTVV.

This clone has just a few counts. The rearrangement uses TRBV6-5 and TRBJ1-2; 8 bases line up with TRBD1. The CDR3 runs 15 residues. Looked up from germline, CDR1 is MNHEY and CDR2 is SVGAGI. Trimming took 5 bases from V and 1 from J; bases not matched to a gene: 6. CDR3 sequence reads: CASSGRQGLNYGYTF. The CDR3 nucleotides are TGTGCCAGCAGTGGACGACAGGGGCTTAACTATGGCTACACCTTC.